These 24 T cell receptor beta chains originate from one sample sequenced in a study of T cells in Graves' hyperthyroidism and ophthalmopathy. Amplification of TCR beta CDR3 regions was performed using RNA transcripts as template. HTBI primers drove first-round RT-PCR of the TCR CDR3. TCRdb analysed the multiplex PCR reads with MiXCR anew, one entry per CDR3 protein. The repertoire has roughly 290,000 distinct CDR3 sequences, roughly an eighth of them found once; the top ten carry under 8%. Sequencing was done on a sample of blood. These receptors were obtained from a woman aged 40-49 years with Graves' hyperthyroidism.

This clonotype was counted ten times or more. The rearrangement links TRBV27 to TRBJ2-7; the D gene is possibly TRBD2 (6 bases). V shed 4 bases and J shed 6 bases, with 19 bases lying between them. This CDR3 has 15 amino acids. In germline, CDR1 is MNHEY, CDR2 SMNVEV (reference sequence). Written as DNA, the CDR3 is TGTGCCAGCAGTTCCCTCGCGGCGGGATCGGGCGAGCAGTACTTC. This codes for CASSSLAAGSGEQYF.

The table lists this clonotype with a few counts. This chain uses TRBV3-1 with TRBJ2-1; D is possibly TRBD2 (5 bases). Looked up from germline, CDR1 is LGHDT and CDR2 is YNNKEL (reference sequence). The CDR3 extends over 15 amino acids. Trimming shortened V by 1 base and J by 10 bases, and 17 bases separated the two germline ends. The CDR3 nucleotides read TGTGCCAGCAGCCAAGCTACCGGAGGAACAAGGGAGCAGTTCTTC. This sequence encodes CASSQATGGTREQFF.

This clonotype was counted at least ten times. This sequence joins TRBV19 and TRBJ1-2, with a possible D match to TRBD1 (6 bases). V dropped 6 bases and J dropped 2 bases, with 16 bases sitting between them. This CDR3 is built from 15 residues. Germline V gene data show CDR1 as LNHDA and CDR2 as SQIVND (reference sequence). The CDR3 DNA sequence: TGTGCCAGTAGCCGACAGGACCGTGAGAACTATGGCTACACCTTC. It specifies CASSRQDRENYGYTF. The full variable domain, with the rest looked up from reference TRBV19 and TRBJ1-2, is DGGITQSPKYLFRKEGQNVTLSCEQNLNHDAMYWYRQDPGQGLRLIYYSQIVNDFQKGDIAEGYSVSREKKESFPLTVTSAQKNPTAFYLCASSRQDRENYGYTFGSGTRLTVV.

This clonotype was found many times. This CDR3 reads CASSPTRTRNSYEQYF. CDR3 bases: TGTGCCAGCAGTCCCACTCGGACGCGTAACTCCTACGAGCAGTACTTC. The genes are TRBV28 and TRBJ2-7; D gene unclear. Deletions cut 5 bases from V and 0 bases from J, with 17 bases between. CDR1 is MDHEN and CDR2 is SYDVKM in the germline V gene. The CDR3 totals 16 residues.

This clonotype occurred many times. J is TRBJ2-2 and V is TRBV2, with D tentatively TRBD2 (6 bases). Germline CDR1 reads SNHLY; CDR2 reads FYNNEI. This CDR3 has 14 amino acids. V lost 9 bases to trimming and J lost 3 bases, with 14 bases between them. In DNA form, the CDR3 reads TGTGCCAGTCGACTAGAAGGGGACACCGGGGAGCTGTTTTTT. Translating gives CASRLEGDTGELFF.

The sample holds many counts of this clonotype. The rearrangement links TRBV9 to TRBJ1-1, with a tentative D call TRBD1 (6 bases). V was trimmed by 3 bases and J by 8 bases, leaving 11 bases between them. Germline CDR1 is SGDLS and CDR2 is YYNGEE. CDR3 length: 12 residues. CDR3 in amino acids: CASSASGQEAFF. The CDR3, as DNA: TGTGCCAGCAGCGCCTCGGGACAAGAAGCTTTCTTT. Filled out from reference TRBV9 and TRBJ1-1, the complete variable domain reads DSGVTQTPKHLITATGQRVTLRCSPRSGDLSVYWYQQSLDQGLQFLIQYYNGEERAKGNILERFSAQQFPDLHSELNLSSLELGDSALYFCASSASGQEAFFGQGTRLTVV.

This chain connects TRBV19 to TRBJ2-7, with D possibly matching TRBD2 (6 bases). Trimming stripped 8 bases from V and 2 bases from J, with 22 bases between. Looked up from germline, CDR1 is LNHDA and CDR2 is SQIVND (reference sequence). The CDR3 consists of 16 residues. In nucleotides, the CDR3 is TGTGCCAGTCCGACTTTCCCGGGACTCCCGCCCTACGAGCAGTACTTC. Its protein is CASPTFPGLPPYEQYF. Filled out from reference TRBV19 and TRBJ2-7, the complete variable domain reads DGGITQSPKYLFRKEGQNVTLSCEQNLNHDAMYWYRQDPGQGLRLIYYSQIVNDFQKGDIAEGYSVSREKKESFPLTVTSAQKNPTAFYLCASPTFPGLPPYEQYFGPGTRLTVT.

The rearrangement links TRBV20-1 to TRBJ1-6, with D tentatively TRBD1 (5 bases). V was trimmed by 1 base and J by 7 bases, leaving 14 bases between them. Germline CDR1 DFQATT, CDR2 SNEGSKA (reference sequence). CDR3 length equals 15 residues. The CDR3 sequence: CSARVGGLGNSPLHF. For the CDR3, the DNA is TGCAGTGCTAGAGTCGGGGGTCTGGGCAATTCACCCCTCCACTTT.

The table lists this clonotype with many counts. The chain employs TRBV2 and TRBJ2-3, with D perhaps given as TRBD1 or TRBD2 (6 bases each). The ends were cut back, 8 bases at V and 2 bases at J, with 17 bases in the middle. CDR3 size: 15 residues. Germline lookup yields CDR1 SNHLY and CDR2 FYNNEI. The DNA for the CDR3 is TGTGCCAGCCTCCGGGACTGGGACATCACAGATACGCAGTATTTT. This sequence encodes CASLRDWDITDTQYF.

This clonotype was counted ten times or more. This chain uses TRBV6-1 with TRBJ2-7; D might be TRBD2 (5 bases). Trimming removed 6 bases from V and 1 base from J, with 16 bases in between. Germline CDR1 is MNHNS and CDR2 is SASEGT. The CDR3 contains 15 residues. The CDR3 loop is CASSPDRRGSYEQYF. The CDR3 nucleotides are TGTGCCAGCAGCCCGGACCGGCGAGGGTCCTACGAGCAGTACTTC.

This clonotype is medium-sized within its sample. The chain links TRBV3-1 to TRBJ1-5; D ambiguous. V lost 4 bases and J lost 3, with 7 bases in between. Germline CDR1 is LGHDT and CDR2 is YNNKEL (reference sequence). This CDR3 has 13 amino acids. CDR3 residues: CASSRGFNQPQHF. The DNA of the CDR3 is TGTGCCAGCAGCCGAGGGTTCAATCAGCCCCAGCATTTT.

A remark on this clonotype: A much more abundant neighbour one base away suggests this may be a read error. The conserved phenylalanine or tryptophan normally closing the CDR3 is absent here, so this likely arose from a read error. This chain joins TRBV12-3 or TRBV12-4 and TRBJ2-7, with TRBD2 identical over 10 bases. The CDR3 spans 16 residues. Trimming took 3 bases from V and 2 from J; bases not matched to a gene: 7. The CDR3 DNA sequence: TGTGCCAGCAGTTTCGGGGCTAGCGGGAGAACCTACGAGCAGTACTCC. This encodes CASSFGASGRTYEQYS.

This clonotype came up many times. The chain uses TRBV12-3 or TRBV12-4 and TRBJ1-1; the match to TRBD1 covers 8 bases. J was trimmed by 4 bases and V by 6 bases; bases with no gene match: 10. This CDR3 contains 15 residues. For the CDR3, the DNA is TGTGCCAGCAGATCCCCCGGACAGGGTTTCACTGAAGCTTTCTTT. This gives the protein CASRSPGQGFTEAFF.

The chain carries TRBV19 and TRBJ1-6; D call uncertain. This CDR3 contains 15 residues. Germline-derived CDR1 and CDR2 are LNHDA and SQIVND (reference sequence). V dropped 6 bases and J dropped 6 bases, with 15 bases sitting between them. CDR3 loop: CASSSLLGSNSPLHF. CDR3 nucleotides: TGTGCCAGTAGCTCCCTCCTAGGGAGTAATTCACCCCTCCACTTT.

In this sample, this clonotype turned up many times. This rearrangement joins TRBV6-1 to TRBJ2-2, with TRBD1 matching over 8 bases. The J segment lost 0 bases and the V segment lost 5 bases, leaving 5 bases of the junction unmatched. The CDR3 sequence is 16 residues long. The germline gives CDR1 MNHNS, CDR2 SASEGT. The CDR3 nucleotides read TGTGCCAGCAGTTTACAGGGGGGCCCGAACACCGGGGAGCTGTTTTTT. Its translation: CASSLQGGPNTGELFF.

The chain combines TRBV4-1 with TRBJ1-4; D ambiguous. CDR1 is MGHRA, CDR2 YSYEKL, per germline. CDR3 length: 15 residues. The germline V and J ends were trimmed by 2 bases and 4 bases, with 11 bases remaining between them. Here the CDR3 reads CASSQSPQYNEKLFF. CDR3 nucleotides: TGCGCCAGCAGCCAATCGCCGCAATATAATGAAAAACTGTTTTTT.

This CDR3 reads CSARGLAESSYNEQFF. DNA for the CDR3: TGCAGTGCTAGAGGACTAGCGGAAAGCTCCTACAATGAGCAGTTCTTC. This chain connects TRBV20-1 to TRBJ2-1; TRBD2 matches 9 bases. Germline loops: CDR1 DFQATT, CDR2 SNEGSKA (reference sequence). V lost 1 base to trimming and J lost 0 bases; unmatched junction nucleotides: 4. The CDR3 covers 16 residues.

In its sample, this clonotype was seen a few times. The chain carries TRBV19 and TRBJ2-5; maybe TRBD2 (5 bases). V shed 5 bases and J shed 5 bases, with 12 bases lying between them. Germline V gene lookup returns CDR1 LNHDA and CDR2 SQIVND (reference sequence). The length of the CDR3 is 13 residues. The CDR3 protein is CASSRASWETQYF. The DNA of the CDR3 is TGTGCCAGTAGTCGCGCTAGCTGGGAGACCCAGTACTTC.

The gene calls are TRBV19 and TRBJ2-1; D is possibly TRBD1 (5 bases). Germline loops: CDR1 LNHDA, CDR2 SQIVND (reference sequence). The V end was cut by 3 bases, the J end by 3 bases, with 6 bases between. This CDR3 spans 13 amino acids. The CDR3 reads CASSMDIYNEQFF. In DNA, the CDR3 is TGTGCCAGTAGTATGGACATCTACAATGAGCAGTTCTTC.

The chain uses TRBV7-3 and TRBJ2-4; the D gene is possibly TRBD2 (6 bases). V was clipped by 5 bases and J by 12 bases, with 14 bases between them. The CDR3 runs to 12 residues. Germline CDR1 is SGHTA and CDR2 is FQGTGA. The CDR3 DNA reads TGTGCCAGCAGCCGAAGTGGGGACTCTCAGTACTTC. Its protein is CASSRSGDSQYF.

In this sample, this clonotype turned up many times. The V and J genes are TRBV19 and TRBJ2-7; 11 positions match TRBD2. This CDR3 has 14 residues. V gave up 6 bases and J gave up 7 bases; unmatched junction bases: 8. CDR1 and CDR2 from the germline V gene are LNHDA and SQIVND (reference sequence). CDR3 sequence: CASSLAGGPGEQYF. CDR3 in DNA: TGTGCCAGTAGCTTAGCGGGAGGGCCTGGAGAGCAGTACTTC.

This clonotype has just a few counts. The chain is built from TRBV5-8 and TRBJ1-6, with a weak D call TRBD1 (6 bases). Germline V gene data show CDR1 as SGHTS and CDR2 as YDEGEE. V was trimmed by 3 bases and J by 5 bases, leaving 15 bases between them. The CDR3 consists of 16 residues. The CDR3 protein is CASSSEPGTNNSPLHF. The CDR3 coding sequence is TGTGCCAGCAGCTCTGAACCCGGGACAAATAATTCACCCCTCCACTTT.

The chain couples TRBV18 to TRBJ1-1; D unresolved. CDR3 length equals 15 residues. The germline CDR1 and CDR2 sequences are KGHSH and LQKENI. V shed 2 bases and J shed 0 bases, with 10 bases lying between them. The CDR3 here is CASSPLQSMNTEAFF. In nucleotides, the CDR3 is TGTGCCAGCTCACCATTACAGTCCATGAACACTGAAGCTTTCTTT.

This clonotype showed up many times. The chain is built from TRBV28 and TRBJ2-3; 11 bases are a match to TRBD2. Germline-derived CDR1 and CDR2 are MDHEN and SYDVKM. The CDR3 is made up of 14 amino acids. After removal of 8 bases from V and 2 bases from J, the junction contained 3 bases not matched to a gene. CDR3 coding DNA: TGTGCCAGCGTAGCGGGAGGGTTCACAGATACGCAGTATTTT. Amino acids: CASVAGGFTDTQYF.